Below are 23 T cell receptor beta chains sequenced from a single sample in a study of beta chain features in type 1 diabetes. Reverse transcription of all isolated RNA meant that expressed TCRB transcripts were sequenced. Repertoires were generated with immunoSEQ multiplex PCR, while TCRdb's copy carries only in-frame clones and drops some. The sample records roughly 350,000 clones, approximately 10% being singletons. The sequenced sample was naive CD4+ T cells from blood. These receptors all come from a woman aged 25 to 45 in good health.

In its sample, this clone was seen a few times. The genes are TRBV30 and TRBJ2-1; no clear D. CDR3 length: 12 amino acids. Trimming removed 0 bases from V and 6 bases from J, with 6 bases in between. Germline loops: CDR1 GTSNPN, CDR2 SVGIG (reference sequence). The CDR3 is CAWSVYTNEQFF. In nucleotides, the CDR3 is TGTGCCTGGAGTGTATACACCAATGAGCAGTTCTTC.

J is TRBJ1-2 and V is TRBV7-8, with D possibly being TRBD1 (6 bases). The CDR3 runs to 14 residues. Per the germline V gene, CDR1 is SGHVS and CDR2 is FQNEAQ. V was pared by 2 bases and J by 2 bases, with 9 bases between. The CDR3 DNA sequence: TGTGCCAGCAGCTTACTGGGACAAAACTATGGCTACACCTTC. It specifies CASSLLGQNYGYTF.

The sample holds a few counts of this clone. This sample also contains other DNA sequences that code for the same CDR3. DNA of the CDR3: TGTGCCAGCAGTGGTACAGGGTATTCTGGCTACACCTTC. It codes for CASSGTGYSGYTF. The rearrangement uses TRBV25-1 and TRBJ1-2, with D possibly being TRBD1 (6 bases). The V gene's germline CDR1 is MGHDK and CDR2 SYGVNS. The CDR3 is made up of 13 amino acids. Trimming left V 4 bases short and J 7 bases short, with 13 bases between.

This clone occurred a few times. The V and J genes are TRBV28 and TRBJ2-7; 12 positions agree with TRBD1. This CDR3 is 15 amino acids long. The germline CDR1 and CDR2 sequences are MDHEN and SYDVKM. The ends lost 4 bases at V and 4 bases at J; junction bases unmatched: 5. The CDR3 DNA reads as TGTGCCAGCAGTTCTCCGGGACAGGGGGCATACGAGCAGTACTTC. It is translated as CASSSPGQGAYEQYF. The full variable domain, rest sourced from reference TRBV28 and TRBJ2-7, is DVKVTQSSRYLVKRTGEKVFLECVQDMDHENMFWYRQDPGLGLRLIYFSYDVKMKEKGDIPEGYSVSREKKERFSLILESASTNQTSMYLCASSSPGQGAYEQYFGPGTRLTVT.

The chain has TRBV5-4 and TRBJ2-3; TRBD1 matches 8 bases. Germline V gives CDR1 SGHNT, CDR2 YYREEE (reference sequence). The CDR3 loop spans 17 amino acids. The V segment lost 4 bases and the J segment 2 bases; nucleotides outside the gene matches: 12. CDR3 bases: TGTGCCAGCAGCGCCAGACAGGGGCGACACTCCACAGATACGCAGTATTTT. Protein product: CASSARQGRHSTDTQYF.

The rearrangement links TRBV30 to TRBJ1-1, with D tentatively TRBD1 (5 bases). Germline assignment: CDR1 GTSNPN and CDR2 SVGIG (reference sequence). V lost 7 bases, J lost 5 bases, and 20 bases lay in between. The CDR3 is made up of 14 amino acids. The CDR3 DNA reads TGTGCCTATATGCTGGGGCCTCGGGGGACTGAAGCTTTCTTT. Its translation is CAYMLGPRGTEAFF.

Only a few counts were recorded for this clone. The V and J genes are TRBV7-8 and TRBJ1-2, with 10 bases identical to TRBD1. The CDR3 consists of 17 residues. Germline-derived CDR1 and CDR2 are SGHVS and FQNEAQ. The trim removed 3 bases at V and 1 base at J, leaving 8 bases unmatched. CDR3 DNA: TGTGCCAGCAGCTTTTACACGACAGGGGGCGTTAACTATGGCTACACCTTC. This sequence encodes CASSFYTTGGVNYGYTF.

The sample holds a few counts of this clone. V gene TRBV28 combines with J gene TRBJ2-7, with 10 bases matching TRBD2. This CDR3 region has 16 residues. Germline CDR1 MDHEN, CDR2 SYDVKM. V dropped 7 bases and J dropped 3; count of bases not matched to a gene: 12. The chain's CDR3 is CASTPRGLAGDYEQYF. CDR3 nucleotides: TGTGCCAGCACTCCTCGGGGGCTAGCGGGGGACTACGAGCAGTACTTC.

The chain recombines TRBV6-1 with TRBJ2-1, with 11 bases that match TRBD2. Germline values: CDR1 MNHNS, CDR2 SASEGT. With V trimmed by 11 bases and J by 4 bases, 10 bases remained unmatched. This CDR3 region has 15 residues. The CDR3: CAVRLAGFSYNEQFF. The CDR3 bases are TGTGCCGTCAGACTAGCGGGATTCAGTTACAATGAGCAGTTCTTC.

This clone was seen a handful of times. The chain has TRBV5-1 and TRBJ2-1; no clear D gene. The CDR3 consists of 13 residues. The V and J ends lost 4 bases and 14 bases respectively, with 19 bases between them. The germline gives CDR1 SGHRS, CDR2 YFSETQ. The CDR3: CASSLKLYDRKFF. CDR3 nucleotides: TGCGCCAGCAGCCTTAAGCTCTACGATCGAAAGTTCTTC.

The gene calls are TRBV7-2 and TRBJ1-1; tentatively, D is TRBD1 (5 bases). CDR1 and CDR2 from the germline V gene are SGHTA and FQGNSA. CDR3 length: 13 residues. Trimming cost V 1 base and J 4 bases, with 7 bases left between them. CDR3 nucleotide sequence: TGTGCCAGCAGCTTAGGACAGACCACTGAAGCTTTCTTT. It specifies CASSLGQTTEAFF.

The chain couples TRBV11-1 to TRBJ2-7; possible D gene TRBD2, 5 bases. This CDR3 comprises 13 residues. V gave up 6 bases and J gave up 12 bases, with 21 bases separating them. Germline CDR1 SGHAT, CDR2 FQDESV (reference sequence). The CDR3 nucleotides are TGTGCCAGCAGGCGTGGAGCGGCGACGATTCTGTACTTC. It codes for CASRRGAATILYF. The full variable domain, in which reference TRBV11-1 and TRBJ2-7 provide the parts outside the CDR3, is EAEVAQSPRYKITEKSQAVAFWCDPISGHATLYWYRQILGQGPELLVQFQDESVVDDSQLPKDRFSAERLKGVDSTLKIQPAELGDSAMYLCASRRGAATILYFGPGTRLTVT.

This clone turned up a few times. The chain combines TRBV2 with TRBJ2-3; D is possibly TRBD2 (7 bases). Trimming pared 7 bases from V and 4 bases from J, leaving 18 bases between. The CDR3 consists of 15 residues. Germline V CDR1 and CDR2: SNHLY, FYNNEI. The CDR3 loop reads CASMRRGAVADTQYF. The DNA of the CDR3 is TGTGCCAGCATGCGTCGGGGGGCAGTGGCAGATACGCAGTATTTT.

This clone was seen only a few times. This chain connects TRBV6-6 to TRBJ2-5, with D possibly being TRBD1 (5 bases). CDR1 MNHNY and CDR2 SVGAGI come from the germline V gene (reference sequence). There are 13 residues in the CDR3. V lost 4 bases and J lost 4, with 10 bases in between. CDR3 bases: TGTGCCAGCAGTTGGAGCCAGGGAGAGACCCAGTACTTC. It yields the protein CASSWSQGETQYF.

In its sample, this clone was seen a few times. The rearrangement joins TRBV19 to TRBJ2-1; TRBD2 is a possible D gene (6 bases). The CDR3 spans 15 residues. The germline V gene has CDR1 LNHDA and CDR2 SQIVND (reference sequence). Trimming cost V 5 bases and J 8 bases, with 19 bases left between them. The CDR3 protein is CASSWRRGALDEQFF. In nucleotides, the CDR3 is TGTGCCAGTAGTTGGCGGCGGGGTGCCCTCGATGAGCAGTTCTTC.

This sequence joins TRBV21-1 and TRBJ2-7; TRBD1 is the table's D call and was not checked against the DNA. TRBV21-1 is a known pseudogene. This CDR3 is 17 amino acids long. CDR3 protein: CASSRKPGTGEPYEQYF. CDR3 DNA sequence: TGTGCCAGCAGCAGAAAGCCTGGGACAGGTGAACCCTACGAGCAGTACTTC.

This clone has a handful of counts. The chain combines TRBV6-1 with TRBJ2-5, with D possibly matching TRBD2 (5 bases). V was trimmed by 2 bases and J by 5 bases, leaving 9 bases between them. CDR3 size: 13 residues. CDR1 is MNHNS, CDR2 SASEGT, per germline. The chain's CDR3 is CASSERWEETQYF. In nucleotides, the CDR3 is TGTGCCAGCAGTGAACGGTGGGAGGAGACCCAGTACTTC.

This clone was observed a few times. This chain connects TRBV6-5 to TRBJ1-5; 7 bases fit TRBD1. The CDR3 loop spans 14 amino acids. J was trimmed by 6 bases and V by 4 bases; bases with no gene match: 6. Germline loops: CDR1 MNHEY, CDR2 SVGAGI. The CDR3 nucleotides read TGTGCCAGCAGTTTATCAGGGGGAAGTCAGCCCCAGCATTTT. It specifies CASSLSGGSQPQHF.

The rearrangement links TRBV6-5 to TRBJ2-7, with 11 bases matching TRBD1. Germline V gene lookup returns CDR1 MNHEY and CDR2 SVGAGI. The trim removed 6 bases at V and 3 bases at J, leaving 7 bases unmatched. The CDR3 has 15 amino acids. In DNA form, the CDR3 reads TGTGCCAGCAGACCTGGACAGGGGGCGATCTACGAGCAGTACTTC. Protein: CASRPGQGAIYEQYF.

This rearrangement joins TRBV4-3 to TRBJ2-1; unclear D gene. V lost 0 bases, J lost 5 bases, and 11 bases lay in between. The CDR3 totals 15 residues. CDR1 is LGHNA, CDR2 YSLEER, per germline. In DNA, the CDR3 is TGCGCCAGCAGCCAAGACCACTATCTGGACAATGAGCAGTTCTTC. Translated, it gives CASSQDHYLDNEQFF.

This chain links TRBV7-2 with TRBJ2-1; tentatively, D is TRBD1 (5 bases). Germline V gene data show CDR1 as SGHTA and CDR2 as FQGNSA. Trimming removed 5 bases at V and 4 bases at J, with 18 bases between. CDR3 length equals 16 residues. CDR3 DNA: TGTGCCAGCAGCCTGACCCGGACACGGCTGTACAATGAGCAGTTCTTC. It codes for CASSLTRTRLYNEQFF. The entire variable domain, with the rest obtained from reference TRBV7-2 and TRBJ2-1, is as follows: GAGVSQSPSNKVTEKGKDVELRCDPISGHTALYWYRQSLGQGLEFLIYFQGNSAPDKSGLPSDRFSAERTGGSVSTLTIQRTQQEDSAVYLCASSLTRTRLYNEQFFGPGTRLTVL.

This clone was recorded a few times. This sequence joins TRBV7-9 and TRBJ2-3, with D possibly matching TRBD2 (5 bases). V was pared by 3 bases and J by 4 bases, with 20 bases between. From germline, CDR1 is SEHNR and CDR2 FQNEAQ (reference sequence). This CDR3 comprises 17 residues. The CDR3 DNA reads as TGTGCCAGCAGCTTCCGAGCGGTCCGGGCTTCGGCAGATACGCAGTATTTT. Translation: CASSFRAVRASADTQYF. Filled out from reference TRBV7-9 and TRBJ2-3, the complete variable domain reads DTGVSQNPRHKITKRGQNVTFRCDPISEHNRLYWYRQTLGQGPEFLTYFQNEAQLEKSRLLSDRFSAERPKGSFSTLEIQRTEQGDSAMYLCASSFRAVRASADTQYFGPGTRLTVL.

This chain joins TRBV4-3 and TRBJ2-7, with D possibly TRBD2 on 5 matching bases. The CDR3 contains 13 residues. The germline V gene has CDR1 LGHNA and CDR2 YSLEER. V lost 4 bases, J lost 0 bases, and 7 bases lay in between. The CDR3 DNA sequence: TGCGCCAGCAGCCGCGGGCCCTCCTACGAGCAGTACTTC. As protein: CASSRGPSYEQYF.